These 9 T cell receptor beta chains were sequenced from one sample in a study of blood T cell repertoires in COVID-19. Profiled with immunoSEQ multiplex PCR; TCRdb holds only in-frame clones, not every one. This table holds about 13,000 clones, approximately 76% found once. Material for sequencing was peripheral blood. These TCRs come from an elderly woman with acute or convalescent COVID-19.

V gene TRBV6-6 combines with J gene TRBJ1-3, with 8 positions matching TRBD1. In germline, CDR1 is MNHNY, CDR2 SVGAGI (reference sequence). V trimming: 2 bases; J trimming: 4 bases; junction bases outside the gene matches: 4. The CDR3 is 15 amino acids. The DNA of the CDR3 is TGTGCCAGCAGTTACCCGACAGGGGCGGGAAACACCATATATTTT. It codes for CASSYPTGAGNTIYF.

V gene TRBV9 combines with J gene TRBJ2-5; 14 bases agree with TRBD2. Trimming took 0 bases from V and 2 from J; bases not matched to a gene: 3. The V gene's germline CDR1 is SGDLS and CDR2 YYNGEE. The CDR3 is 17 residues long. This chain's CDR3 is CASSVGLAGGRQETQYF. In DNA, the CDR3 is TGTGCCAGCAGCGTAGGACTAGCGGGGGGGAGACAAGAGACCCAGTACTTC.

This clone was seen more than once but under ten times. The chain employs TRBV5-1 and TRBJ2-7; perhaps TRBD2 as D (6 bases). The V and J ends lost 3 bases and 9 bases respectively, with 19 bases between them. This CDR3 is 14 amino acids long. CDR1 and CDR2 (germline): SGHRS, YFSETQ. As DNA, the CDR3 is TGCGCCAGCAGCTCGTCCGGGACCGCCGGGGGGCAGTACTTC. Translated: CASSSSGTAGGQYF.

The chain combines TRBV7-2 with TRBJ2-3; unclear D gene. In germline, CDR1 is SGHTA, CDR2 FQGNSA. The CDR3 loop spans 14 amino acids. Trimming took 1 base from V and 3 from J, leaving 8 bases between them. CDR3 region: CASSLGVVTDTQYF. CDR3 sequence (DNA): TGTGCCAGCAGCTTAGGCGTTGTAACAGATACGCAGTATTTT.

This rearrangement joins TRBV5-1 to TRBJ2-7; 7 positions match TRBD1. Germline V gene lookup returns CDR1 SGHRS and CDR2 YFSETQ. CDR3 size: 15 residues. The V gene end was trimmed by 4 bases and the J gene end by 2 bases; junction bases not matched to a gene: 9. Here the CDR3 DNA reads TGCGCCAGCAGCCCACAGGGGACCTCGACCTACGAGCAGTACTTC. It is translated as CASSPQGTSTYEQYF.

This clone was detected ten times or more. The CDR3 loop reads CASSPDRGYTF. The CDR3 nucleotides are TGTGCCAGCAGCCCGGACAGGGGCTACACCTTC. This chain joins TRBV16 and TRBJ1-2, with 7 bases aligning to TRBD1. The CDR3 extends over 11 amino acids. Germline lookup yields CDR1 KGHSY and CDR2 FQNENV. The V segment lost 4 bases and the J segment 8 bases; nucleotides outside the gene matches: 1.

The chain uses TRBV7-9 and TRBJ2-7, with TRBD1 identical over 9 bases. This CDR3 comprises 16 residues. Trimming at V came to 7 bases and at J to 5 bases, leaving 15 bases not matched to a gene. Germline-derived CDR1 and CDR2 are SEHNR and FQNEAQ (reference sequence). As DNA, the CDR3 is TGTGCCAGCAACAAAGGTCGGGGACAGGGATGGGACGAGCAGTACTTC. It encodes CASNKGRGQGWDEQYF. The full variable domain, rest sourced from reference TRBV7-9 and TRBJ2-7, is DTGVSQNPRHKITKRGQNVTFRCDPISEHNRLYWYRQTLGQGPEFLTYFQNEAQLEKSRLLSDRFSAERPKGSFSTLEIQRTEQGDSAMYLCASNKGRGQGWDEQYFGPGTRLTVT.

V usage is TRBV12-1 and J usage is TRBJ1-5; the table's D call of TRBD1 was not tested on the DNA. TRBV12-1 is listed as a pseudogene. CDR3 length: 16 residues. This chain's CDR3 is CASSLGQPRTGSVEHF. The CDR3, as DNA: TGTGCCAGCAGCTTAGGACAACCCAGGACCGGGTCCGTCGAGCATTTT.

This clone was seen more than once but under ten times. This chain links TRBV5-1 with TRBJ1-4, with 7 bases that match TRBD1. J gave up 6 bases and V 6 bases, and 5 bases lay outside the gene matches. The CDR3 is 13 amino acids. Looked up from germline, CDR1 is SGHRS and CDR2 is YFSETQ. The CDR3: CASNRGGDEKLFF. CDR3 DNA sequence: TGCGCCAGCAATCGAGGGGGCGATGAAAAACTGTTTTTT.